The next 24 T cell receptor beta chains were all read from a single sample in a study of T cell repertoires in cytomegalovirus infection. TCRdb re-called the reads with MiXCR, one entry per CDR3 protein. The sample comprises 480,000 or so distinct CDR3 sequences, roughly 12% of which are singletons, and about 10% rests with the top ten. The specimen sequenced was PBMCs. The receptors derive from a human donor in good health (CMV status not recorded). Some clones in this sample may be carry-over from other donors' samples.

This clonotype was seen at least ten times. The chain has TRBV28 and TRBJ1-2; unclear D gene. Germline V lookup: CDR1 MDHEN, CDR2 SYDVKM. The ends were cut back, 10 bases at V and 4 bases at J, with 7 bases in the middle. The length of the CDR3 is 10 residues. In DNA form, the CDR3 reads TGTGCCACGGGGTCCTATGGCTACACCTTC. Residues: CATGSYGYTF.

The gene calls are TRBV3-1 and TRBJ2-3; 8 bases line up with TRBD2. This CDR3 is built from 15 residues. The germline V gene encodes CDR1 LGHDT and CDR2 YNNKEL (reference sequence). V lost 5 bases, J lost 1 base, and 5 bases stayed unmatched. The CDR3 DNA follows: TGTGCCAGCAGCTTAGCGGGGCCGCGCACAGATACGCAGTATTTT. It specifies CASSLAGPRTDTQYF.

This chain joins TRBV6-1 and TRBJ1-2; TRBD1 matches at 11 bases. CDR1 MNHNS and CDR2 SASEGT come from the germline V gene. V lost 4 bases and J lost 3; bases outside the gene matches: 10. This CDR3 comprises 17 residues. The CDR3 bases are TGTGCCAGCAGTGCCAGCGGGACAGGGGGTTTCTACTATGGCTACACCTTC. It specifies CASSASGTGGFYYGYTF.

This rearrangement joins TRBV7-9 to TRBJ2-1; tentative D call: TRBD2 (5 bases). Trimming removed 6 bases from V and 0 bases from J, with 21 bases in between. CDR1 SEHNR and CDR2 FQNEAQ come from the germline V gene (reference sequence). The CDR3 is made up of 18 amino acids. CDR3 protein: CASSPASGSRSSYNEQFF. Written as DNA, the CDR3 is TGTGCCAGCAGTCCAGCGTCGGGAAGCAGGAGCTCCTACAATGAGCAGTTCTTC.

As regards this clonotype: With a much larger clone just one base away, this may be a read error. The chain recombines TRBV7-2 with TRBJ2-2, with D hard to call. Germline CDR1 SGHTA, CDR2 FQGNSA. V was cut by 5 bases and J by 5 bases, with 21 bases left in between. There are 17 residues in the CDR3. In nucleotides, the CDR3 is TGTGCCAGCAGCATTACCTTCGGGTGTCTGGGGACCGGGGAGCTGTTTTTT. Translation gives CASSITFGCLGTGELFF.

This clonotype was counted many times. This chain connects TRBV20-1 to TRBJ1-2; no clear D. The V gene's germline CDR1 is DFQATT and CDR2 SNEGSKA (reference sequence). The V and J ends lost 1 base and 3 bases respectively, with 12 bases between them. The CDR3 is 14 residues long. Here the CDR3 DNA reads TGCAGTGCTAGAGGCCCTCAAGGGTACTATGGCTACACCTTC. Residues: CSARGPQGYYGYTF.

In this sample, this clonotype turned up a few times. V is TRBV12-5 and J is TRBJ2-1, with unresolved D. The CDR3 has 14 residues. Deletions cut 6 bases from V and 5 bases from J, with 14 bases between. Looked up from germline, CDR1 is LGHNT and CDR2 is FRNRAP. The DNA for the CDR3 is TGTGCTAGTGGAACGATACTACGGAACAATGAGCAGTTCTTC. Protein: CASGTILRNNEQFF.

This clonotype was recorded many times. V usage is TRBV12-3 or TRBV12-4 and J usage is TRBJ1-5, with 10 bases identical to TRBD1. V shed 5 bases and J 6 bases; nucleotides not matched to a gene: 7. The length of the CDR3 is 15 residues. DNA of the CDR3: TGTGCCAGCAGTACGACAGGGGGCCTCAGTCAGCCCCAGCATTTT. It yields the protein CASSTTGGLSQPQHF.

The table lists this clonotype with many counts. V usage is TRBV29-1 and J usage is TRBJ2-3; weak D call: TRBD1 (6 bases). CDR1 and CDR2 (germline): SQVTM, ANQGSEA. The CDR3 totals 13 residues. The CDR3 region has the DNA TGCACCGCCGGGACACACGGCACAGATACGCAGTATTTT. It translates to CTAGTHGTDTQYF.

This clonotype was observed at least ten times. V is TRBV25-1 and J is TRBJ2-5; TRBD2 is a possible D gene (7 bases). V was trimmed by 4 bases and J by 5 bases, leaving 23 bases between them. This CDR3 spans 17 amino acids. In germline, CDR1 is MGHDK, CDR2 SYGVNS. The CDR3 spells CASSGPRGGGGGETQYF. The CDR3 region has the DNA TGTGCCAGCAGTGGACCCAGGGGAGGGGGGGGAGGGGAGACCCAGTACTTC.

This clonotype has only a few counts. The V call is TRBV18, the J call TRBJ2-5, with 9 bases aligning to TRBD1. V shed 6 bases and J 3 bases; nucleotides not matched to a gene: 5. This CDR3 is 14 amino acids long. Germline V gene sequence: CDR1 KGHSH, CDR2 LQKENI. CDR3 sequence (DNA): TGTGCCAGCTCGGCGGGACAGGGAGAAGAGACCCAGTACTTC. Encoded protein: CASSAGQGEETQYF.

This clonotype was observed at least ten times. This chain joins TRBV5-5 and TRBJ1-5; D unresolved. The germline V gene encodes CDR1 SGHKS and CDR2 YYEKEE (reference sequence). Trimming removed 4 bases at V and 11 bases at J, with 22 bases between. The CDR3 totals 15 residues. DNA for the CDR3: TGTGCCAGCAGCGGAACCGGGGAAATTTGGTCGGCCCAGCATTTT. Its translation is CASSGTGEIWSAQHF.

The sample holds many counts of this clonotype. The chain carries TRBV12-3 or TRBV12-4 and TRBJ2-1, with D unclear. CDR3 length equals 14 residues. The germline V and J ends were trimmed by 3 bases and 4 bases, with 10 bases remaining between them. DNA of the CDR3: TGTGCCAGCAGTTTGTGGCAGTTTTACAATGAGCAGTTCTTC. Protein: CASSLWQFYNEQFF.

This clonotype has ten or more counts. V is TRBV7-6 and J is TRBJ2-3, with TRBD2 identical over 13 bases. From germline, CDR1 is SGHVS and CDR2 FNYEAQ. V dropped 6 bases and J dropped 0; count of bases not matched to a gene: 9. The CDR3 extends over 18 amino acids. The CDR3 region is CASRLLAGGALSTDTQYF. Written as DNA, the CDR3 is TGTGCCAGCAGACTACTAGCGGGGGGGGCTCTTAGCACAGATACGCAGTATTTT.

The chain recombines TRBV11-2 with TRBJ2-5, with a weak D call TRBD1 (6 bases). Germline V gives CDR1 SGHAT, CDR2 FQNNGV. This CDR3 is built from 15 residues. Trimming removed 4 bases from V and 2 bases from J, with 14 bases in between. In DNA, the CDR3 is TGTGCCAGCAGCTCACTCGGGACACATCAAGAGACCCAGTACTTC. This codes for CASSSLGTHQETQYF. The entire variable domain, with the rest obtained from reference TRBV11-2 and TRBJ2-5, is as follows: EAGVAQSPRYKIIEKRQSVAFWCNPISGHATLYWYQQILGQGPKLLIQFQNNGVVDDSQLPKDRFSAERLKGVDSTLKIQPAKLEDSAVYLCASSSLGTHQETQYFGPGTRLLVL.

There are many counts of this clonotype. The rearrangement joins TRBV7-8 to TRBJ2-2; D might be TRBD1 or TRBD2, each matching 5 bases. Germline lookup yields CDR1 SGHVS and CDR2 FQNEAQ. This CDR3 has 13 amino acids. V gave up 4 bases and J gave up 6 bases, with 9 bases separating them. The DNA for the CDR3 is TGTGCCAGCAGCTGGGACGGGGCCGGGGAGCTGTTTTTT. It encodes CASSWDGAGELFF.

In this sample, this clonotype turned up a few times. V usage is TRBV19 and J usage is TRBJ2-1, with 14 bases fitting TRBD2. In germline, CDR1 is LNHDA, CDR2 SQIVND (reference sequence). V dropped 1 base and J dropped 6; count of bases not matched to a gene: 11. CDR3 length: 19 amino acids. The CDR3 loop is CASSIGRGLAGGQSNEQFF. CDR3 DNA: TGTGCCAGTAGTATAGGTAGAGGACTAGCGGGAGGTCAGTCCAATGAGCAGTTCTTC.

In this sample, this clonotype turned up many times. This sequence joins TRBV12-3 or TRBV12-4 and TRBJ1-2, with a possible D match to TRBD1 (6 bases). Trimming left V 7 bases short and J 0 bases short, with 18 bases between. The CDR3 is 16 amino acids. The CDR3 nucleotides are TGTGCCAGCACCCTCCGGGGGCCCGCCGCTAACTATGGCTACACCTTC. Amino acids: CASTLRGPAANYGYTF.

This clonotype was seen at least ten times. V and J are TRBV28 and TRBJ2-1; D might be TRBD2 (6 bases). Germline V lookup: CDR1 MDHEN, CDR2 SYDVKM. V was clipped by 5 bases and J by 0 bases, with 20 bases between them. CDR3 length: 18 residues. The CDR3 loop reads CASSPLEERASSYNEQFF. CDR3 bases: TGTGCCAGCAGTCCTCTCGAAGAGCGGGCGAGCTCCTACAATGAGCAGTTCTTC.

The chain couples TRBV18 to TRBJ2-7, with 9 bases fitting TRBD2. Unmatched junction bases numbered 10, after V lost 3 bases and J lost 7 bases. Germline CDR1 and CDR2: KGHSH and LQKENI. The CDR3 is 15 amino acids. The CDR3 DNA sequence: TGTGCCAGCTCACCGGGACTAGCCCCAGGAGGGGAGCAGTACTTC. Its translation: CASSPGLAPGGEQYF.

This clonotype has only a few counts. The chain carries TRBV2 and TRBJ2-1, with TRBD1 identical over 7 bases. Germline V gives CDR1 SNHLY, CDR2 FYNNEI. The V and J ends lost 1 base and 14 bases, in that order; junction bases with no gene match: 5. This CDR3 is 12 amino acids long. The CDR3, as DNA: TGTGCCAGCAGTGAAGGGGGGACAGAGGAGTTCTTC. Translation: CASSEGGTEEFF.

This clonotype was detected ten times or more. The J gene is TRBJ2-7, the V gene TRBV28; possible D gene TRBD1, 6 bases. Germline CDR1 MDHEN, CDR2 SYDVKM. The CDR3 sequence is 14 residues long. Trimming took 7 bases from V and 3 from J, leaving 16 bases between them. CDR3 sequence (DNA): TGTGCCAGCAACCCGACAGGACTCGACTACGAGCAGTACTTC. Protein product: CASNPTGLDYEQYF.

This clonotype was detected many times. This rearrangement joins TRBV7-9 to TRBJ2-2; D might be TRBD2 (5 bases). There are 16 residues in the CDR3. The germline V gene has CDR1 SEHNR and CDR2 FQNEAQ (reference sequence). V was pared by 3 bases and J by 5 bases, with 16 bases between. CDR3 coding DNA: TGTGCCAGCAGCTTGCGTCGCGGGTTTACGACCGGGGAGCTGTTTTTT. This encodes CASSLRRGFTTGELFF.

This clonotype has ten or more counts. The chain couples TRBV7-8 to TRBJ2-2; no firm D call. The CDR3 has 14 residues. Trimming left V 1 base short and J 5 bases short, with 8 bases between. CDR1 is SGHVS and CDR2 is FQNEAQ in the germline V gene. The DNA of the CDR3 is TGTGCCAGCAGCTTAGTGGCCGGAACCGGGGAGCTGTTTTTT. Its protein product is CASSLVAGTGELFF.